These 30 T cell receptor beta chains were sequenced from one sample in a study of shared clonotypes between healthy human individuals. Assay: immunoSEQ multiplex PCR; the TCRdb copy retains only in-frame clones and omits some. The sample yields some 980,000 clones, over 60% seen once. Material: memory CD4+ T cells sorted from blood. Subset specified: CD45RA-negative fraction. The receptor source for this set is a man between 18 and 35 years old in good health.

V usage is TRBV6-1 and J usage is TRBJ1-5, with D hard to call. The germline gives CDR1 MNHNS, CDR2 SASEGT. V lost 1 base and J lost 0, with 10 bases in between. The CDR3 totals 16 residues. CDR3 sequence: CASSEVHSFSNQPQHF. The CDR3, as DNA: TGTGCCAGCAGTGAAGTCCATTCCTTTAGCAATCAGCCCCAGCATTTT.

Here the CDR3 reads CASIAGVSGELFF. In DNA, the CDR3 is TGTGCCAGCATAGCGGGAGTATCCGGGGAGCTGTTTTTT. The chain combines TRBV2 with TRBJ2-2; 9 nucleotides match TRBD2. Germline V gene data show CDR1 as SNHLY and CDR2 as FYNNEI. This CDR3 has 13 amino acids. Losses at the gene ends were 7 bases for V and 6 bases for J; bases not matched to a gene: 3.

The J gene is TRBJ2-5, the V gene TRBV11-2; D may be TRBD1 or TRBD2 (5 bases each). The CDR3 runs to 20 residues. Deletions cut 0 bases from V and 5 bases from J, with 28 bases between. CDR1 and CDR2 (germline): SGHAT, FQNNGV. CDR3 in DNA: TGTGCCAGCAGCTTAGATTTCGGCACGGGGCAGGGAAGTCGCCGGGAGACCCAGTACTTC. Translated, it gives CASSLDFGTGQGSRRETQYF.

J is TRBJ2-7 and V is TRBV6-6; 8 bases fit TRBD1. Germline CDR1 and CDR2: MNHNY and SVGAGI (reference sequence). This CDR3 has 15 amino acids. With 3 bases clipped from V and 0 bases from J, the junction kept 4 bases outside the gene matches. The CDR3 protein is CASSYDGQGSYEQYF. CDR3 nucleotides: TGTGCCAGCAGTTATGACGGACAGGGCTCCTACGAGCAGTACTTC.

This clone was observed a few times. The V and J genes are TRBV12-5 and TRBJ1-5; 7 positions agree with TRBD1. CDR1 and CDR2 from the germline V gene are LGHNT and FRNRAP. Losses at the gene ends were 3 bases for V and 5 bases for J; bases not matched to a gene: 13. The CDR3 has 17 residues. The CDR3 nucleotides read TGTGCTAGTGGTTTTTTAAAGAGACAGGGCGGGCATCAGCCCCAGCATTTT. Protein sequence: CASGFLKRQGGHQPQHF.

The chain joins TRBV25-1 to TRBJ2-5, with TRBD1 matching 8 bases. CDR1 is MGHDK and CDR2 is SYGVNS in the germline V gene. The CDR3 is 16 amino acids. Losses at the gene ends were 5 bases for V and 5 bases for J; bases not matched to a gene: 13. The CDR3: CASSFSLRGREETQYF. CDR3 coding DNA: TGTGCCAGCAGTTTCTCTCTCAGGGGGCGCGAGGAGACCCAGTACTTC.

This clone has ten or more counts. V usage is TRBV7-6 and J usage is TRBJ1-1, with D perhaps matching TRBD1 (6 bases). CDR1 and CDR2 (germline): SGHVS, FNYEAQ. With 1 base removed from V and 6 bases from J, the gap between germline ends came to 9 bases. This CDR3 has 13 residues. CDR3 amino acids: CASSLGQAAEAFF. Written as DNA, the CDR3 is TGTGCCAGCAGCTTAGGACAGGCGGCTGAAGCTTTCTTT.

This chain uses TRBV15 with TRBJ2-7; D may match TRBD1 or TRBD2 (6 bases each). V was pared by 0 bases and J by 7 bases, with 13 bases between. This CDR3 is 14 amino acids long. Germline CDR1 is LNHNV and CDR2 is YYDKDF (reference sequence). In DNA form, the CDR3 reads TGTGCCACCAGCAGAGATCGGGGGCCCGTGGAGCAGTACTTC. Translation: CATSRDRGPVEQYF. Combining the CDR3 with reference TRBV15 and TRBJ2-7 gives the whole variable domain DAMVIQNPRYQVTQFGKPVTLSCSQTLNHNVMYWYQQKSSQAPKLLFHYYDKDFNNEADTPDNFQSRRPNTSFCFLDIRSPGLGDTAMYLCATSRDRGPVEQYFGPGTRLTVT.

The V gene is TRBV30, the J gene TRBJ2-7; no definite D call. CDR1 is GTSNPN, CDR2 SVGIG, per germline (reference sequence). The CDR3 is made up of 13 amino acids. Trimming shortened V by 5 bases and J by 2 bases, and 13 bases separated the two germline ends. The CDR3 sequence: CAWQTGPPYEQYF. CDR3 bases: TGTGCCTGGCAGACGGGTCCCCCCTACGAGCAGTACTTC.

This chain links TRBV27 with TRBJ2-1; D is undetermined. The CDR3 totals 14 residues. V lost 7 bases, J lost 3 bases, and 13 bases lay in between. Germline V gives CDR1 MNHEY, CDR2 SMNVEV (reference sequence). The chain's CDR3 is CASTRSFLYNEQFF. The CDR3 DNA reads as TGTGCCAGCACCCGATCGTTCCTCTACAATGAGCAGTTCTTC.

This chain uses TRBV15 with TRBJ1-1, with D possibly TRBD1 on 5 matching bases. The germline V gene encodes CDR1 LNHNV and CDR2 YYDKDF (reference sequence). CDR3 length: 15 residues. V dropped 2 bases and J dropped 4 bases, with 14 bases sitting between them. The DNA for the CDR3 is TGTGCCACCAGCAGACCAGGGCGGGGCGTCACTGAAGCTTTCTTT. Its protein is CATSRPGRGVTEAFF.

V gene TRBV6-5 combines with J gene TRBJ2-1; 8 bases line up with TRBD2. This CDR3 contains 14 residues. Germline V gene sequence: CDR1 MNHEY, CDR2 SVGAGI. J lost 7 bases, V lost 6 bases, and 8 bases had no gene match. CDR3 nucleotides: TGTGCCAGCAGCCAAGCGGGAGATCGGAATGAGCAGTTCTTC. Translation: CASSQAGDRNEQFF.

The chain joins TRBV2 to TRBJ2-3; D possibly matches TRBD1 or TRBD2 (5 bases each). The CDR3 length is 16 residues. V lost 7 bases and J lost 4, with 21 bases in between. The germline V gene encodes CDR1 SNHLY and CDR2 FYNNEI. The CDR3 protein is CASTSGLAAKSDTQYF. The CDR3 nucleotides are TGTGCCAGCACCTCGGGGCTAGCAGCTAAATCAGATACGCAGTATTTT.

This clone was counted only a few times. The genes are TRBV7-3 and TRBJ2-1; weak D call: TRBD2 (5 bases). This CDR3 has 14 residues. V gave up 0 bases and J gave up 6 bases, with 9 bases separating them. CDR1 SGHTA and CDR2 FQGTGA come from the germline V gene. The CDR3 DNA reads TGTGCCAGCAGCTTAACAATCCTAGCCAATGAGCAGTTCTTC. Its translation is CASSLTILANEQFF.

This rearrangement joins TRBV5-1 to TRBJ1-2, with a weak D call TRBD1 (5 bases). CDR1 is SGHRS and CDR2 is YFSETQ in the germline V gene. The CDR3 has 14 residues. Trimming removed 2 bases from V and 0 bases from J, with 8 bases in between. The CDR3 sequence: CASSFTDTNYGYTF. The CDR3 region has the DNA TGCGCCAGCAGCTTCACGGACACTAACTATGGCTACACCTTC.

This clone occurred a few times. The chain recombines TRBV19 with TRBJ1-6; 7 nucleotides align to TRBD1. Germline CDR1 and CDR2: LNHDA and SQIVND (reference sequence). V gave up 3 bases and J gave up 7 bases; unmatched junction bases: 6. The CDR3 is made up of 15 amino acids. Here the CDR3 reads CASSIRQGDNSPLHF. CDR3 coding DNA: TGTGCCAGTAGTATTCGACAGGGAGACAATTCACCCCTCCACTTT. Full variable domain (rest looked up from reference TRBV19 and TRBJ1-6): DGGITQSPKYLFRKEGQNVTLSCEQNLNHDAMYWYRQDPGQGLRLIYYSQIVNDFQKGDIAEGYSVSREKKESFPLTVTSAQKNPTAFYLCASSIRQGDNSPLHFGNGTRLTVT.

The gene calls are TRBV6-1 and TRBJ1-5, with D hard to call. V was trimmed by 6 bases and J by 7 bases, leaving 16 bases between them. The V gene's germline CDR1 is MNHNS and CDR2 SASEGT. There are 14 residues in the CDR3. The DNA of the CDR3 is TGTGCCAGCAGCCTTGACCCGGTCGGGCAGCCCCAGCATTTT. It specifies CASSLDPVGQPQHF.

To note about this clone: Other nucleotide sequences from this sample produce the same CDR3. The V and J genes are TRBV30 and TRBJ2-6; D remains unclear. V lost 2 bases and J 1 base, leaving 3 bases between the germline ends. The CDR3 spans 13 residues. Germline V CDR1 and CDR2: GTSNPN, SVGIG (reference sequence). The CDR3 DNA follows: TGTGCCTGGAGTCTTTCTGGGGCCAACGTCCTGACTTTC. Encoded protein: CAWSLSGANVLTF.

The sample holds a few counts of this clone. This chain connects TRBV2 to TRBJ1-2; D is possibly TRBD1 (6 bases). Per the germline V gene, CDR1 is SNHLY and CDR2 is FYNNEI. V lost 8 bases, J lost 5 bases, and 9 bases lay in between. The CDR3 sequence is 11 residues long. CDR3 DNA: TGTGCCAGCGGGACACTTTATGGCTACACCTTC. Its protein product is CASGTLYGYTF.

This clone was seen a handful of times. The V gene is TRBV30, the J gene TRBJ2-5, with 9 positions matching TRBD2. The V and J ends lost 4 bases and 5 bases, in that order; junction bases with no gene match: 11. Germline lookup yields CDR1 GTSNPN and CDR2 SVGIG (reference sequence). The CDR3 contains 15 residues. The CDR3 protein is CAWNSGGFSGETQYF. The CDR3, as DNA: TGTGCCTGGAATAGCGGGGGATTTTCGGGTGAGACCCAGTACTTC.

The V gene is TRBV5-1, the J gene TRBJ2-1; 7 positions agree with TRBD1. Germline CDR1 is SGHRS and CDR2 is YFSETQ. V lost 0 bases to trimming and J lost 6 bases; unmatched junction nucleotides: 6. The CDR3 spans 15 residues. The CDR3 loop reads CASSLGQGISNEQFF. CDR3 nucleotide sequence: TGCGCCAGCAGCTTGGGACAGGGAATCTCCAATGAGCAGTTCTTC.

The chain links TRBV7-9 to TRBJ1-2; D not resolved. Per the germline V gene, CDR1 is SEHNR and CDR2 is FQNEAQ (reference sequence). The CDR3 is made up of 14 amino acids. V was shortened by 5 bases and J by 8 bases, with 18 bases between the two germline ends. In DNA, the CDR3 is TGTGCCAGCAGCCCCGAATCGGGTCTCTTGGGCTACACCTTC. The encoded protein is CASSPESGLLGYTF.

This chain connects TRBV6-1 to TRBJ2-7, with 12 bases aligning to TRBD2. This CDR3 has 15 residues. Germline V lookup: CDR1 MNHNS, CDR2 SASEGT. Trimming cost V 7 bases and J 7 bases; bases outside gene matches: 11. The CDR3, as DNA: TGTGCCAGCACCGACGGACTAGCGGGGCCTAGGGAGCAGTACTTC. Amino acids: CASTDGLAGPREQYF.

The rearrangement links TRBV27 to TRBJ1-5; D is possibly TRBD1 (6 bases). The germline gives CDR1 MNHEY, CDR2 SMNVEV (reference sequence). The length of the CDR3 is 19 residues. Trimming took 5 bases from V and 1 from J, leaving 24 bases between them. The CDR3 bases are TGTGCCAGCAGTCCAACGGGGGGCGCGGGTATTTTGAGCAATCAGCCCCAGCATTTT. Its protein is CASSPTGGAGILSNQPQHF.

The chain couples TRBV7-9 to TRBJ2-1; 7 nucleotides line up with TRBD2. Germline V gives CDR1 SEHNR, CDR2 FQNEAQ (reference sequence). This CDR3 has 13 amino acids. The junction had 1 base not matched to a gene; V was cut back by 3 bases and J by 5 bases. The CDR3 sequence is CASSLSGDNEQFF. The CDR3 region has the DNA TGTGCCAGCAGCTTGAGCGGGGACAATGAGCAGTTCTTC.

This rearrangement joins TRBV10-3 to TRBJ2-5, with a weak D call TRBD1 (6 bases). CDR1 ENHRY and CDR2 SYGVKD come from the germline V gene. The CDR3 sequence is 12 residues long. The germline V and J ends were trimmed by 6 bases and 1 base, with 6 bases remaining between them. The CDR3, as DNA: TGTGCCATCAGGGGGGCCCAAGAGACCCAGTACTTC. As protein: CAIRGAQETQYF.

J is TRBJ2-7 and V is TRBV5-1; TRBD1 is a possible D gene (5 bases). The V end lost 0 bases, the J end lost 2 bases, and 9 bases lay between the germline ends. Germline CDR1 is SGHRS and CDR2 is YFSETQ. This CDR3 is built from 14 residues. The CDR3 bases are TGCGCCAGCAGCTTGGCAGGGTTACCCTACGAGCAGTACTTC. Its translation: CASSLAGLPYEQYF.

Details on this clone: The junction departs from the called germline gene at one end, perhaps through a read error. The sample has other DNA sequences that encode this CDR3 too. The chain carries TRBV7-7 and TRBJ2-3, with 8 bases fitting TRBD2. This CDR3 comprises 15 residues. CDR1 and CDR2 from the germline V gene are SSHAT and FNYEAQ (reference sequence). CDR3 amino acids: CASSLTSGSTDTQYF. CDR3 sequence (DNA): TGTGCTAGCAGTCTCACTAGCGGAAGCACAGATACGCAGTATTTT.

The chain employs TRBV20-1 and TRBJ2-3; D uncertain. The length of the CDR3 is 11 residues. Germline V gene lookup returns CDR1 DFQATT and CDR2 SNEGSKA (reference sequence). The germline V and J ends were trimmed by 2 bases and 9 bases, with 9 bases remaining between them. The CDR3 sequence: CSARNSNTQYF. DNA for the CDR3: TGCAGTGCTAGAAACTCCAACACGCAGTATTTT.

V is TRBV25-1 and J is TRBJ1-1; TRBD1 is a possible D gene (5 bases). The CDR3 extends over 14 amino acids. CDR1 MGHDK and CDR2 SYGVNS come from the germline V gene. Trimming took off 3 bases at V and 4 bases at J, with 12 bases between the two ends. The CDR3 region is CASSEHGGFTEAFF. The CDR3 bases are TGTGCCAGCAGTGAGCACGGGGGGTTCACTGAAGCTTTCTTT.